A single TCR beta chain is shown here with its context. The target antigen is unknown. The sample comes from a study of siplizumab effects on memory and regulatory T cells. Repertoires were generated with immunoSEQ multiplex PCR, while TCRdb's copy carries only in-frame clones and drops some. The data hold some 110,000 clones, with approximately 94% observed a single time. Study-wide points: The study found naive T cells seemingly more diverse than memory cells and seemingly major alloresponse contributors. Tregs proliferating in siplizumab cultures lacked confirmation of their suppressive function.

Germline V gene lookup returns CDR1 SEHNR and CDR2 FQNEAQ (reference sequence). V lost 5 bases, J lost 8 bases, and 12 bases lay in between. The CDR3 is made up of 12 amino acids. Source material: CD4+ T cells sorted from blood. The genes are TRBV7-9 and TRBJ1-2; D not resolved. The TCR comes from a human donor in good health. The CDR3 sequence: CASSIEGSGYTF. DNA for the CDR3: TGTGCCAGCAGCATCGAGGGAAGCGGCTACACCTTC.